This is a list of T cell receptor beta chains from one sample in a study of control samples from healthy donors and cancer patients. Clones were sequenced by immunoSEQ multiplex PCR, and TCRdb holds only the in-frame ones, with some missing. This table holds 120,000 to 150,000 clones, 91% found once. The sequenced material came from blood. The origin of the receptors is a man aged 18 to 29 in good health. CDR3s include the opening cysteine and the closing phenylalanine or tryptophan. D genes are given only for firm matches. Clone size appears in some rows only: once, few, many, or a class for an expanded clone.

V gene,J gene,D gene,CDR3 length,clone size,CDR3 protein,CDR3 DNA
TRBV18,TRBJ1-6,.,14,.,CASSPGGRGSPLHF,TGTGCCAGCTCACCAGGGGGCCGAGGATCACCCCTCCACTTT
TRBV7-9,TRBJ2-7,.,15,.,CASSLGPGQDYEQYF,TGTGCCAGCAGCTTAGGGCCAGGACAAGACTACGAGCAGTACTTC
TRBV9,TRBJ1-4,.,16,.,CASSPTFVRPNEKLFF,TGTGCCAGCAGCCCCACATTCGTTCGGCCTAATGAAAAACTGTTTTTT
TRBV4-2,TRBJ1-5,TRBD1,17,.,CASSHPRTGGNNQPQHF,TGTGCCAGCAGCCATCCTAGGACAGGGGGAAACAATCAGCCCCAGCATTTT
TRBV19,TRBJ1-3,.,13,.,CATTQSSGNTIYF,TGTGCCACAACCCAGAGCTCTGGAAACACCATATATTTT
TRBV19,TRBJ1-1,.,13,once,CASSTLVGGDAFF,TGTGCCAGTAGTACGCTGGTAGGGGGTGACGCTTTCTTT
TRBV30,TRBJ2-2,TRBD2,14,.,CAWKTSGGAGELFF,TGTGCCTGGAAGACTAGCGGGGGGGCCGGGGAGCTGTTTTTT
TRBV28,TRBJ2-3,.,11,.,CASSQGYTQYF,TGTGCCAGCAGCCAGGGTTATACGCAGTATTTT
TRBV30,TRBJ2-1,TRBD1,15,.,CAWSVRDRSYNEQFF,TGTGCCTGGAGTGTCCGGGACAGATCCTACAATGAGCAGTTCTTC
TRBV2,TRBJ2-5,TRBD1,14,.,CASQRGLAAETQYF,TGTGCCAGCCAGAGGGGGCTCGCGGCGGAGACCCAGTACTTC
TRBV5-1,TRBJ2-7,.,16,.,CASSLRGGTQAYEQYF,TGCGCCAGCAGCCTCCGTGGAGGGACACAAGCCTACGAGCAGTACTTC
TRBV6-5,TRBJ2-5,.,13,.,CASSQTSVETQYF,TGTGCCAGCAGTCAAACATCCGTAGAGACCCAGTACTTC
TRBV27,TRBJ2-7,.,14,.,CASSLGRSSYEQYF,TGTGCCAGCAGTCTAGGACGGTCCTCCTACGAGCAGTACTTC
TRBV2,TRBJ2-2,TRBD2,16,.,CASSLGLAGGTGELFF,TGTGCCAGCAGTCTAGGACTAGCGGGGGGCACCGGGGAGCTGTTTTTT
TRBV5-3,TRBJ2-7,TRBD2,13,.,CARSLGLAYEQYF,TGTGCCAGAAGCTTGGGACTAGCATACGAGCAGTACTTC
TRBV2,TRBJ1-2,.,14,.,CASSDRGDSYGYTF,TGTGCCAGCAGTGACAGGGGAGATAGCTATGGCTACACCTTC
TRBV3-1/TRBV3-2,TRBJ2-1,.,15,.,CASSPRRGSYNEQFF,TGTGCCAGCAGCCCCCGAAGGGGTTCCTACAATGAGCAGTTCTTC
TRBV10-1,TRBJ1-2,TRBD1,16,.,CASSEHLDRALYGYTF,TGCGCCAGCAGTGAGCATTTGGACAGGGCACTCTATGGCTACACCTTC
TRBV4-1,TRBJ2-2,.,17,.,CASSQEHEFANTGELFF,TGCGCCAGCAGCCAAGAACACGAGTTCGCGAACACCGGGGAGCTGTTTTTT
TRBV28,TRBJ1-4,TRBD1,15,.,CASGETQGIGEKLFF,TGTGCCAGCGGGGAGACACAGGGGATCGGTGAAAAACTGTTTTTT